The clone carrying this T cell receptor (beta chain) came up a few times. This record comes from a study of tumour-infiltrating T cells in Burkitt lymphoma. Study in general: Survival, overall and progression-free, tracked with productive clonality.

TCRdb's copy holds only in-frame clones and misses some; the assay was immunoSEQ multiplex PCR. Of 1,800 or so clones detected, 18% appear once; the ten largest clones hold approximately 15%. The sample comprised tumor tissue. The TCR originated in a human donor with diffuse large B-cell lymphoma.

CDR3 bases: TGTGCCAGTAGGGATTCCGAAAAACTGTTTTTT. Amino acids: CASRDSEKLFF. This chain uses TRBV19 with TRBJ1-4; D ambiguous. Trimming pared 6 bases from V and 8 bases from J, leaving 7 bases between. Germline values: CDR1 LNHDA, CDR2 SQIVND (reference sequence). The CDR3 totals 11 residues.